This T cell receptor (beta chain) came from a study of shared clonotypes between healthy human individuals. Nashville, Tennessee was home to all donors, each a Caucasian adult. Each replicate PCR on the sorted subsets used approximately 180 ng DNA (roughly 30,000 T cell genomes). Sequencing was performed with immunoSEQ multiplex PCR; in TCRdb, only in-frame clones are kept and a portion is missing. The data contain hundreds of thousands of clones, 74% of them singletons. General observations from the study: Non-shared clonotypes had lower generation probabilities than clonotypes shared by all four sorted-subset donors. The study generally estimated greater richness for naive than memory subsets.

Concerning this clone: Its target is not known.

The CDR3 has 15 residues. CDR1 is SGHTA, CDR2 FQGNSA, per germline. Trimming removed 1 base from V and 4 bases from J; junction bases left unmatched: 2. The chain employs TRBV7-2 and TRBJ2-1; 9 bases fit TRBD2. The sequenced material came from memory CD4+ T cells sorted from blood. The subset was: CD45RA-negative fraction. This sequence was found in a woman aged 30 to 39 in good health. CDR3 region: CASSLETSGYNEQFF. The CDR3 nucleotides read TGTGCCAGCAGCTTAGAGACTAGCGGATACAATGAGCAGTTCTTC.